This T cell receptor beta chain was retrieved from a study of blood T cell repertoires in COVID-19 (dated by TCRdb to the early 2020s). In the study overall: Collaborator samples came from the United States, Italy and Spain and covered acute and convalescent phases of COVID-19. The material from the prospective study consisted of cDNA or gDNA derived from T cells, B-cell-depleted T cells, or PBMCs. Deeply sampled blood TCRbeta repertoires from subjects exposed to, actively infected with, or recovered from COVID-19 were included in the dataset. The repertoires were released in a freely available public database meant as a resource for research on the immune response to SARS-CoV-2. Samples came from the ongoing ImmuneRACE study (first 160 participants) plus 1,254 subjects from 6 global collaborators. A de-identified subject ID, COVID-19 status, age in years and sex were almost always included in the sample metadata. HLA class I and class II types, where available, came from metadata supplied by the sample provider rather than from assay-based typing.

Reading from cysteine to phenylalanine, the CDR3 counts 10 amino acids. Only the CDR3 portion is preserved as DNA: 30 bases, with reading frame beginning at the first base. The study at large found these results: Clinical and demographic metadata were provided uncurated, with the amount varying by source and participant.

This clone showed up just a few times. What antigen it recognizes has not been identified. Base qualities are missing; no much larger clone stands one base away. TCRbeta CDR3 regions were amplified from genomic DNA by means of the immunoSEQ Assay, a bias-controlled multiplex PCR. On the study's bioinformatics: The number of nucleated cells in each sample was estimated from the amplification of reference gene primers within the assay. Sequence reads were collapsed and filtered to measure the absolute abundance of every unique TCRbeta CDR3 rearrangement. For each sample, productive Simpson clonality was calculated by taking the square root of Simpson's diversity index across productive rearrangements. Imported from immuneACCESS, the table was reduced by TCRdb to in-frame sequences with V and J called. These copies leave out some clones; in studies compared against another copy, an unresolved V gene accounts for under half, and the cause of the remainder is not known. V and J calls and clone size are as listed in that table; D and trimming were resolved from the DNA. In all, the sample holds 45,000 to 70,000 clones, and roughly 80% of those were seen once. Of the sample, roughly 18% is held by the ten largest clones.

Each collaborating institution followed its own protocols to collect whole blood in K2EDTA tubes. For TCRbeta analysis, collaborators shipped samples in one of three forms: frozen whole blood, isolated PBMCs, or DNA extracted from either of those sample types. Sequencing was carried out using peripheral blood. The receptor was isolated from a woman between 45 and 65 years old with active or convalescent COVID-19. This chain joins TRBV21-1 to TRBJ1-1. TRBV21-1 is a documented pseudogene. In nucleotides, the sequence is TGTGCCAGCAGCAAACGGGAAGCTTTCTTT. This yields the protein CASSKREAFF.